Below are 20 T cell receptor beta chains sequenced from a single sample in a study of response to subunit inactivated influenza vaccine. TCRdb reanalysed the RT-PCR reads using MiXCR and keeps one entry per CDR3 protein. The sample yields about 620,000 distinct CDR3 sequences, approximately 12% seen once. The specimen was PBMCs from blood, collected on the day of vaccination. The receptors were sampled from a man between 50 and 59 years old who received an inactivated influenza vaccine.

This chain joins TRBV2 and TRBJ2-7; 9 bases are shared with TRBD1. Losses at the gene ends were 6 bases for V and 2 bases for J; bases not matched to a gene: 2. The CDR3 contains 13 residues. Germline assignment: CDR1 SNHLY and CDR2 FYNNEI. The CDR3 DNA is TGTGCCAGCAGACGGACAGGGGCCTACGAGCAGTACTTC. This gives the protein CASRRTGAYEQYF.

This clonotype came up many times. This rearrangement joins TRBV29-1 to TRBJ2-2; no definite D call. The V end was cut by 4 bases, the J end by 2 bases, with 8 bases between. Germline CDR1 reads SQVTM; CDR2 reads ANQGSEA. This CDR3 spans 13 amino acids. Here the CDR3 DNA reads TGCAGCGTTGCGCTCTCCAACACCGGGGAGCTGTTTTTT. Amino acids: CSVALSNTGELFF.

The CDR3, as DNA: TGTGCCAGCAGCCCTGGGGGGTTAAGCTCCTACAATGAGCAGTTCTTC. Its translation is CASSPGGLSSYNEQFF. The chain joins TRBV5-5 to TRBJ2-1; D may be TRBD2 (6 bases). Germline lookup yields CDR1 SGHKS and CDR2 YYEKEE (reference sequence). This CDR3 has 16 amino acids. V was cut by 4 bases and J by 0 bases, with 14 bases left in between.

The chain links TRBV21-1 to TRBJ2-7; the table's D call of TRBD1 was not tested on the DNA. TRBV21-1 is a pseudogene. The length of the CDR3 is 15 residues. This chain's CDR3 is CASRRIRRGDDEQYF. CDR3 coding DNA: TGTGCCAGCAGACGCATACGGAGGGGCGACGACGAGCAGTACTTC.

This clonotype was seen repeatedly, ten times or more. This chain uses TRBV11-2 with TRBJ2-5; TRBD2 matches 9 bases. The germline gives CDR1 SGHAT, CDR2 FQNNGV. Trimming took 3 bases from V and 1 from J; bases not matched to a gene: 6. The CDR3 contains 16 residues. The DNA for the CDR3 is TGTGCCAGCAGCTTTCTAGCTAGCGGGATCCAAGAGACCCAGTACTTC. Residues: CASSFLASGIQETQYF.

The chain carries TRBV12-3 or TRBV12-4 and TRBJ1-1, with D possibly TRBD1 on 6 matching bases. Between the trimmed V and J ends, which lost 5 bases and 3 bases, there was a span of 13 bases. The CDR3 extends over 14 amino acids. CDR3 nucleotide sequence: TGTGCCAGCAGTGCCTTGGGGGCAGACACTGAAGCTTTCTTT. Its protein product is CASSALGADTEAFF.

The chain has TRBV6-5 and TRBJ2-5; no definite D call. The CDR3 has 14 amino acids. Germline V lookup: CDR1 MNHEY, CDR2 SVGAGI. V dropped 0 bases and J dropped 5 bases, with 10 bases sitting between them. The CDR3 nucleotides read TGTGCCAGCAGTTACTCGAAGTCCCAGGAGACCCAGTACTTC. Translating it yields CASSYSKSQETQYF.

This chain connects TRBV6-5 to TRBJ2-7, with 7 positions matching TRBD1. This CDR3 has 16 residues. Losses at the gene ends were 2 bases for V and 0 bases for J; bases not matched to a gene: 7. CDR1 MNHEY and CDR2 SVGAGI come from the germline V gene. CDR3: CASSYRGQPSSYEQYF. As DNA, the CDR3 is TGTGCCAGCAGTTACCGGGGACAGCCGAGCTCCTACGAGCAGTACTTC.

To note about this clonotype: The junction departs from the called germline gene at one end, perhaps through a read error. The J gene is TRBJ2-3, the V gene TRBV29-1; 8 bases map to TRBD1. The CDR3 loop spans 9 amino acids. Germline V gives CDR1 SQVTM, CDR2 ANQGSEA. The CDR3 protein is CSVEQQGGF. For the CDR3, the DNA is TGCAGCGTTGAACAACAGGGGGGTTTT.

V and J are TRBV5-1 and TRBJ2-2, with 7 bases that match TRBD2. Germline V gene data show CDR1 as SGHRS and CDR2 as YFSETQ. The CDR3 runs to 16 residues. V was clipped by 0 bases and J by 1 base; unmatched bases: 3. Written as DNA, the CDR3 is TGCGCCAGCAGCTTGGAAGGCGGGGGGAACACCGGGGAGCTGTTTTTT. Translating it yields CASSLEGGGNTGELFF.

In its sample, this clonotype was seen many times. The rearrangement links TRBV4-3 to TRBJ1-1; D remains unclear. This CDR3 has 13 amino acids. CDR1 LGHNA and CDR2 YSLEER come from the germline V gene. Trimming pared 5 bases from V and 3 bases from J, leaving 10 bases between. In DNA form, the CDR3 reads TGCGCCAGCAGCGCCCTTAGTTACACTGAAGCTTTCTTT. Amino acids: CASSALSYTEAFF.

This chain links TRBV30 with TRBJ2-2, with D possibly being TRBD2 (6 bases). The CDR3 has 14 amino acids. V was pared by 0 bases and J by 4 bases, with 9 bases between. The V gene's germline CDR1 is GTSNPN and CDR2 SVGIG (reference sequence). The CDR3 DNA reads TGTGCCTGGAGTGTTGGTAGCGGCACCGGGGAGCTGTTTTTT. It yields the protein CAWSVGSGTGELFF.

The sample holds a few counts of this clonotype. The chain employs TRBV9 and TRBJ2-1, with D maybe TRBD2 (7 bases). The CDR3 spans 14 residues. V shed 4 bases and J shed 8 bases, with 16 bases lying between them. Germline V gives CDR1 SGDLS, CDR2 YYNGEE. The CDR3 sequence: CASSPRGGRYEQFF. The CDR3 nucleotides are TGTGCCAGCAGCCCAAGGGGGGGGAGGTATGAGCAGTTCTTC.

The chain carries TRBV12-3 or TRBV12-4 and TRBJ2-4; 9 nucleotides match TRBD1. Trimming cost V 5 bases and J 9 bases; bases outside gene matches: 8. The CDR3 totals 14 residues. The CDR3 loop is CASSRTGVWSIQYF. The DNA for the CDR3 is TGTGCCAGCAGTCGGACAGGGGTTTGGAGCATTCAGTACTTC.

This sequence joins TRBV12-3 or TRBV12-4 and TRBJ1-2; a possible D gene is TRBD1 (5 bases). This CDR3 spans 13 amino acids. V was pared by 2 bases and J by 8 bases, with 12 bases between. This CDR3 reads CASSLRSGRGYTF. For the CDR3, the DNA is TGTGCCAGCAGTTTACGGTCGGGGCGGGGCTACACCTTC.

As DNA, the CDR3 is TGTGCCAGCACCAATGCGGGTAGTGAAGCTTTCTTT. Its translation is CASTNAGSEAFF. The V and J genes are TRBV3-1 and TRBJ1-1; no reliable D call. CDR3 length: 12 amino acids. Trimming left V 7 bases short and J 7 bases short, with 13 bases between. The germline V gene encodes CDR1 LGHDT and CDR2 YNNKEL (reference sequence).

The chain links TRBV28 to TRBJ1-1; D is uncertain. Trimming removed 3 bases from V and 4 bases from J, with 15 bases in between. The germline CDR1 and CDR2 sequences are MDHEN and SYDVKM. The CDR3 is 15 amino acids. CDR3 nucleotides: TGTGCCAGCAGTTTGTTCGTAGTCCGTGGCACTGAAGCTTTCTTT. It codes for CASSLFVVRGTEAFF.

V usage is TRBV24-1 and J usage is TRBJ2-6; D remains unclear. Between the trimmed V and J ends, which lost 3 bases and 0 bases, there was a span of 8 bases. The CDR3 is made up of 16 amino acids. Germline V gene sequence: CDR1 KGHDR, CDR2 SFDVKD. CDR3 loop: CATSDTFSSGANVLTF. CDR3 DNA: TGTGCCACCAGTGATACGTTTAGCTCTGGGGCCAACGTCCTGACTTTC.

There are many counts of this clonotype. J is TRBJ1-5 and V is TRBV6-6; D unresolved. The CDR3 spans 13 residues. V was clipped by 6 bases and J by 1 base, with 7 bases between them. Germline values: CDR1 MNHNY, CDR2 SVGAGI (reference sequence). DNA of the CDR3: TGTGCCAGCAGGATCGACAGCAATCAGCCCCAGCATTTT. As protein: CASRIDSNQPQHF.

This clonotype was observed a few times. CDR3 sequence reads: CASRQGQGDYNEQFF. CDR3 nucleotides: TGTGCCAGCAGACAGGGACAGGGAGATTACAATGAGCAGTTCTTC. The gene calls are TRBV6-1 and TRBJ2-1; 9 bases fit TRBD1. Germline lookup yields CDR1 MNHNS and CDR2 SASEGT. The V gene end was trimmed by 6 bases and the J gene end by 4 bases; junction bases not matched to a gene: 7. The CDR3 extends over 15 amino acids.